This T cell receptor beta chain came from a study of blood T cell repertoires in COVID-19. Turning to the study itself: The United States, Italy and Spain provided the acute and convalescent COVID-19 samples.

Method: immunoSEQ multiplex PCR; TCRdb's copy keeps in-frame clones and lacks some. Of more than 250,000 clones listed, approximately 82% are singletons. The sequencing input was peripheral blood. The sequence was collected from a woman in her forties or fifties with acute or convalescent COVID-19.

The chain's CDR3 is CASSLAGDRNEQFF. The CDR3 DNA is TGTGCCAGCAGCTTAGCGGGAGATCGGAATGAGCAGTTCTTC. J is TRBJ2-1 and V is TRBV11-1; tentatively, D is TRBD2 (5 bases). The CDR3 sequence is 14 residues long. The germline V and J ends were trimmed by 0 bases and 7 bases, with 10 bases remaining between them. CDR1 and CDR2 from the germline V gene are SGHAT and FQDESV (reference sequence).